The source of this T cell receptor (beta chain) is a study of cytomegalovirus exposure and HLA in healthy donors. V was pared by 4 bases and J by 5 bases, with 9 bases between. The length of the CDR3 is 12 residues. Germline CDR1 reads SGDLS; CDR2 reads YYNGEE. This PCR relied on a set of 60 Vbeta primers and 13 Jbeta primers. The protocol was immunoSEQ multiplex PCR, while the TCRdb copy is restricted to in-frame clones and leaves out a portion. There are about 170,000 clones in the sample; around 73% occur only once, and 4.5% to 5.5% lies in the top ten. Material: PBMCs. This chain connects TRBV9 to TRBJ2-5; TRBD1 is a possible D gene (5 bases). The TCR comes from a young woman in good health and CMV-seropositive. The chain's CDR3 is CASSNRRETQYF. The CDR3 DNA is TGTGCCAGCAGCAACAGGCGGGAGACCCAGTACTTC. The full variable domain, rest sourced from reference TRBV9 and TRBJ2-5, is DSGVTQTPKHLITATGQRVTLRCSPRSGDLSVYWYQQSLDQGLQFLIQYYNGEERAKGNILERFSAQQFPDLHSELNLSSLELGDSALYFCASSNRRETQYFGPGTRLLVL.